The sequence of this T cell receptor (beta chain) was determined in a study of blood T cell repertoires in COVID-19. Original processing methods: Reference gene primer amplification in the assay estimated nucleated cell counts. Clones were sequenced by immunoSEQ multiplex PCR, and TCRdb holds only the in-frame ones, with some missing. V and J calls and clone size are those listed in that table; D and trimming were worked out from the DNA. The table has over 55,000 clones, roughly 80% seen once. The V end was cut by 10 bases, the J end by 2 bases, with 18 bases between. Germline CDR1 and CDR2: MNHEY and SVGAGI. The CDR3 runs 15 residues.

J is TRBJ1-5 and V is TRBV6-5, with D possibly matching TRBD1 (6 bases). This receptor was obtained from a woman between 40 and 50 years old with acute COVID-19. The sequencing input was PBMCs or T cells enriched from blood (not recorded which). CDR3 region: CATRGQPLGNQPQHF. CDR3 coding DNA: TGTGCCACCCGAGGACAGCCATTGGGCAATCAGCCCCAGCATTTT.